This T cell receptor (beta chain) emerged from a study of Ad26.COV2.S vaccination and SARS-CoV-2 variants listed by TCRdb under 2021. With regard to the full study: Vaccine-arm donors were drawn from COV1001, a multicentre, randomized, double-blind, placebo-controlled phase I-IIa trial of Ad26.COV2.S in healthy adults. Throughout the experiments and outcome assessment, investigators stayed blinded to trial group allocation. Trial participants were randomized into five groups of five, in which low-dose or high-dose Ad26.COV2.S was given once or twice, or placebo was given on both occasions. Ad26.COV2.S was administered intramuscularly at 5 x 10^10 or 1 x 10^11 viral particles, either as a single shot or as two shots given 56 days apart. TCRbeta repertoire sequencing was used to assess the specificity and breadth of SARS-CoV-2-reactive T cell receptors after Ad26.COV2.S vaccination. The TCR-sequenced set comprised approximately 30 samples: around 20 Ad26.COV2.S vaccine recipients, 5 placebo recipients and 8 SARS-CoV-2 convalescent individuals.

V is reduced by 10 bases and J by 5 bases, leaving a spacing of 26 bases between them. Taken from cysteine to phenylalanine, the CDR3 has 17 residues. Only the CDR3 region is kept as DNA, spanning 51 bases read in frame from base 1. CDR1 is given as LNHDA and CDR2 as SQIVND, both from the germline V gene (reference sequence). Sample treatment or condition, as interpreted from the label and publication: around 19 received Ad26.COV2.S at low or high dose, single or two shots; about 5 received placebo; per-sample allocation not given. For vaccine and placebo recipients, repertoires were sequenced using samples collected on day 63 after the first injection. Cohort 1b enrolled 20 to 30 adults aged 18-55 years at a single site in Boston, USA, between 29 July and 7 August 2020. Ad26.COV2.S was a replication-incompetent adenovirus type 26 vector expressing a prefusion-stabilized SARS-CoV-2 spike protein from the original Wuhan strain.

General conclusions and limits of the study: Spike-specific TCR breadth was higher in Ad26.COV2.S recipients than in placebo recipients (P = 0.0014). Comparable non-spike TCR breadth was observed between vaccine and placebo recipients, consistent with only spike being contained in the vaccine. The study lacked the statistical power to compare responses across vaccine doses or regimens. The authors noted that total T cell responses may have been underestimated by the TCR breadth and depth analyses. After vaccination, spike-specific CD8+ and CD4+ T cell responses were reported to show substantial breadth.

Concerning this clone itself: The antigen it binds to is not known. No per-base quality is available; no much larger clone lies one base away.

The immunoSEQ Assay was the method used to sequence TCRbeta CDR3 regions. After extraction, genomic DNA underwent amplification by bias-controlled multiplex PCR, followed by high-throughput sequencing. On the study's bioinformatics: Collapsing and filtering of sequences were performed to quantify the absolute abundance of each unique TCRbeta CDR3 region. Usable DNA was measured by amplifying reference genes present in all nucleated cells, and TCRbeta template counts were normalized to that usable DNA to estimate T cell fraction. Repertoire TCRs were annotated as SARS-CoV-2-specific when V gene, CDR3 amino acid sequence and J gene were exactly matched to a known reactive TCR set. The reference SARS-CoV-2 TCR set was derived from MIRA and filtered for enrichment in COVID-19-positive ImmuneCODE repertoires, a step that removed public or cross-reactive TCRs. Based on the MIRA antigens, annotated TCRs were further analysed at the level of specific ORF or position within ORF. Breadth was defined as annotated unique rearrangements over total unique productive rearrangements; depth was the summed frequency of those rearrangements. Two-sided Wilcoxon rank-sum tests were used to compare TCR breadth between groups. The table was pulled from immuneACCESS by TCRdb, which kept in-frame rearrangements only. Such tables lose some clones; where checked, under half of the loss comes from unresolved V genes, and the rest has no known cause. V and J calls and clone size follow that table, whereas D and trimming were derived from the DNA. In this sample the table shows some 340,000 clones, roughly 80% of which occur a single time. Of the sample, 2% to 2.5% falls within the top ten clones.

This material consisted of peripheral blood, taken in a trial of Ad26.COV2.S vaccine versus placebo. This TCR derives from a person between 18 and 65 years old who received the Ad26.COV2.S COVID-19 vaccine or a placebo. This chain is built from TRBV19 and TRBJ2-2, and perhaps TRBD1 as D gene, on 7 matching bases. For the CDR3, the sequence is CATKVVNRGGGTGELFF. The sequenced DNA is TGTGCCACCAAGGTGGTAAACAGGGGTGGAGGGACCGGGGAGCTGTTTTTT.